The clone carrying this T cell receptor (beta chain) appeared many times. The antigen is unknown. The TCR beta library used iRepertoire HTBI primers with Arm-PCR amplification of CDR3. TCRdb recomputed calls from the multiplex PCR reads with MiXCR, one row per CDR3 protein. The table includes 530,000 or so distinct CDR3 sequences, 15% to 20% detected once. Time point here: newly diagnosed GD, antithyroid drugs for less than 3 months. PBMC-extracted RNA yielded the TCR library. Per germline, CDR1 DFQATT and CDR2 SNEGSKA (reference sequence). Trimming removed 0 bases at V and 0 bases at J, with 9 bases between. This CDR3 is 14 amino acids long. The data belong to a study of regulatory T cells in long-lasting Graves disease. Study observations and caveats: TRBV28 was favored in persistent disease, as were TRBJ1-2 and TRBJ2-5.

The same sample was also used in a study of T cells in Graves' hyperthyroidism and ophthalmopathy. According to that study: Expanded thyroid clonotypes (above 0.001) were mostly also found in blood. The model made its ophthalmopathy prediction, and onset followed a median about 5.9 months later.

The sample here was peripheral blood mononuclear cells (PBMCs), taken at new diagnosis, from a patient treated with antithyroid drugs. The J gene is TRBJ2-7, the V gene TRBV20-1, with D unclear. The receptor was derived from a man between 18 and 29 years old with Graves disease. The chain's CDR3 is CSARDFVSSYEQYF. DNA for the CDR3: TGCAGTGCTAGAGATTTCGTTAGCTCCTACGAGCAGTACTTC.